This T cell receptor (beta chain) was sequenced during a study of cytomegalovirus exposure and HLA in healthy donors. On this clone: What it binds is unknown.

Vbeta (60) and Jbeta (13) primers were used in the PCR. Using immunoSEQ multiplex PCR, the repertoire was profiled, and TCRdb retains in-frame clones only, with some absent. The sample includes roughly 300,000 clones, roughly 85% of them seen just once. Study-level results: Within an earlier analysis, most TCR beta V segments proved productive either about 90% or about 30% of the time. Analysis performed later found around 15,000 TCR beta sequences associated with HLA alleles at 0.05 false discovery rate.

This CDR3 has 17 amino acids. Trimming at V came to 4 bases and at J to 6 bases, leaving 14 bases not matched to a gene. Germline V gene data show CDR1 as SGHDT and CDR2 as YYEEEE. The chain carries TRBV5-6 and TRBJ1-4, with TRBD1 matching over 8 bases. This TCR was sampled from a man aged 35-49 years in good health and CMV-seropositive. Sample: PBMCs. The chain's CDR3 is CASSPPPDREGHEKLFF. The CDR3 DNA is TGTGCCAGCAGCCCCCCTCCGGACAGGGAGGGACATGAAAAACTGTTTTTT.